These T cell receptor beta chains were read from a single sample in a study of blood T cell repertoires in COVID-19. Assay used: immunoSEQ multiplex PCR; TCRdb lists only in-frame clones, some missing. The table records fewer than 350,000 clones, around nine tenths of them present only once. Sequenced input: PBMCs or T cells enriched from blood (not recorded which). These receptors were taken from a woman between 40 and 50 years old who had recovered from COVID-19. CDR3s include the opening cysteine and the closing phenylalanine or tryptophan. The order of the fields is clone size, V gene, J gene, D gene, CDR3 length, CDR3 DNA, CDR3 protein. The D gene is left open where the match is weak. Expanded clones get a size class; other rows say once, few or many, or leave the size out.

NA	TRBV7-3	TRBJ2-7	NA	15	TGTGCCAGCAGCTTAACGGGCCAGGGTAAGAACGAGCAGTACTTC	CASSLTGQGKNEQYF
NA	TRBV15	TRBJ2-5	TRBD2	15	TGTGCCACCAGCAGAGGAGCGGGAGGCCAAGAGACCCAGTACTTC	CATSRGAGGQETQYF
NA	TRBV5-1	TRBJ1-1	TRBD1	14	TGCGCCAGCAGCTGGGGACAGTATAACACTGAAGCTTTCTTT	CASSWGQYNTEAFF
NA	TRBV7-2	TRBJ2-2	NA	16	TGTGCCAGCAGCTTGCATGGACTACCCAACACCGGGGAGCTGTTTTTT	CASSLHGLPNTGELFF
few	TRBV30	TRBJ1-5	NA	15	TGTGCCTGGAGTACCCCAATGCGCAGGGGTCAGCCCCAGCATTTT	CAWSTPMRRGQPQHF
NA	TRBV11-2	TRBJ2-1	TRBD2	15	TGTGCCAGCAGCTCAACTAGCGGGGATAGGGGTGAGCAGTTCTTC	CASSSTSGDRGEQFF
NA	TRBV7-6	TRBJ2-7	NA	14	TGTGCCAGCAGCTTAGCGGGGGGAACCTACGAGCAGTACTTC	CASSLAGGTYEQYF
NA	TRBV10-3	TRBJ2-2	NA	16	TGTGCCATCAGTGTTGGCGGCTTAAATTCCGCCGGGGAGCTGTTTTTT	CAISVGGLNSAGELFF
NA	TRBV4-2	TRBJ2-7	TRBD2	14	TGTGCCAGCAGCCAAGCTAGCGGGGATTACGAGCAGTACTTC	CASSQASGDYEQYF
NA	TRBV30	TRBJ1-4	NA	15	TGTGCCTGGAGTGTAGGGGCAGCCGTAAGTGAAAAACTGTTTTTT	CAWSVGAAVSEKLFF
NA	TRBV7-2	TRBJ2-3	NA	15	TGTGCCAGCAGCTTAAGGCGGGAACGGACAGATACGCAGTATTTT	CASSLRRERTDTQYF
NA	TRBV5-4	TRBJ1-3	NA	15	TGTGCCAGCAGCTCGGCAGGGCAGTCTGGAAACACCATATATTTT	CASSSAGQSGNTIYF
NA	TRBV24-1	TRBJ2-7	NA	13	TGTGCCACCAGTGATTGGACAGACCACGAGCAGTACTTC	CATSDWTDHEQYF
NA	TRBV3-1/TRBV3-2	TRBJ2-1	NA	12	TGTGCCAGCAGCCAAGGACGGGGGGAGCAGTTCTTC	CASSQGRGEQFF
NA	TRBV5-1	TRBJ1-1	NA	15	TGCGCCAGCAGCTTGGCCCTAGGGGCGAACACTGAAGCTTTCTTT	CASSLALGANTEAFF
NA	TRBV11-3	TRBJ2-1	NA	14	TGTGCCAGCAGCCTGGGGGGGCCCTACAATGAGCAGTTCTTC	CASSLGGPYNEQFF
once	TRBV4-1	TRBJ2-1	TRBD2	16	TGCGCCAGCAGTTCCCCGACTAGCAGCCCCTACAATGAGCAGTTCTTC	CASSSPTSSPYNEQFF
NA	TRBV27	TRBJ1-1	TRBD1	14	TGTGCCAGCAGTTTCGCGATGGGACAGCTTGAAGCTTTCTTT	CASSFAMGQLEAFF
NA	TRBV7-2	TRBJ2-5	TRBD1	15	TGTGCCAGCAGCCCCGACAGGGGAAGTTCAGAGACCCAGTACTTC	CASSPDRGSSETQYF
NA	TRBV14	TRBJ1-3	NA	16	TGTGCCAGCAGCCGCCCATGGGGGGGACCTGGAAACACCATATATTTT	CASSRPWGGPGNTIYF
NA	TRBV7-2	TRBJ2-1	NA	16	TGTGCCAGCAGCTTAGCGGCGGGCGGAGCCTACAATGAGCAGTTCTTC	CASSLAAGGAYNEQFF
NA	TRBV6-2/TRBV6-3	TRBJ1-1	NA	16	TGTGCCAGCAGTCCCGTTTTGGGCCGCAGAGAGACTGAAGCTTTCTTT	CASSPVLGRRETEAFF
once	TRBV5-1	TRBJ2-1	NA	14	TGCGCCAGCAGCTTGCAGGGGCGTAACAATGAGCAGTTCTTC	CASSLQGRNNEQFF
NA	TRBV4-3	TRBJ2-1	NA	15	TGCGCCAGCAGCCGAATAGGACTGGGGTACAATGAGCAGTTCTTC	CASSRIGLGYNEQFF
NA	TRBV7-9	TRBJ1-4	TRBD1	16	TGTGCCAGCAGCTCGTGGCTAGACAGGGAGAATGAAAAACTGTTTTTT	CASSSWLDRENEKLFF
NA	TRBV12-3/TRBV12-4	TRBJ2-3	TRBD1	12	TGTGCCAGCAGCCCCGACAGGGGTACGCAGTATTTT	CASSPDRGTQYF
NA	TRBV6-6	TRBJ2-1	NA	15	TGTGCCAGCAGTTACTCCGAGTTGGCGGGGTATGAGCAGTTCTTC	CASSYSELAGYEQFF
NA	TRBV25-1	TRBJ1-4	NA	15	TGTGCCAGCAGTGAATCTGGGGCTGCGGAGGAAAAACTGTTTTTT	CASSESGAAEEKLFF
NA	TRBV6-2/TRBV6-3	TRBJ2-7	NA	15	TGTGCCAGCAGTCCAGCGGGTGACAAAATAGGCGGGCAGTACTTC	CASSPAGDKIGGQYF
NA	TRBV4-2	TRBJ1-4	TRBD1	16	TGTGCCAGCAGCCAAGGACAGGGCCCAACTAATGAAAAACTGTTTTTT	CASSQGQGPTNEKLFF
few	TRBV10-3	TRBJ1-2	NA	15	TGTGCCATCAGTGATGGGGGCACCCTCCGATATGGCTACACCTTC	CAISDGGTLRYGYTF
NA	TRBV2	TRBJ2-3	NA	14	TGTGCCAGCAGGGAGACAGGAGGCACAGATACGCAGTATTTT	CASRETGGTDTQYF
NA	TRBV28	TRBJ2-5	TRBD1	16	TGTGCCAGCAGTTTACGTACGGGGACAGGCCAAGAGACCCAGTACTTC	CASSLRTGTGQETQYF
once	TRBV2	TRBJ1-5	NA	14	TGTGCCAGCAGTGAGCATACTAACAATCAGCCCCAGCATTTT	CASSEHTNNQPQHF
NA	TRBV4-2	TRBJ2-5	TRBD2	16	TGTGCCAGCAGCCAAAGTACTAGCGGGAATGGGGAGACCCAGTACTTC	CASSQSTSGNGETQYF
NA	TRBV11-3	TRBJ2-1	TRBD1	14	TGTGCCAGCCTTAAGGGGGCGCAGGTCAATGAGCAGTTCTTC	CASLKGAQVNEQFF